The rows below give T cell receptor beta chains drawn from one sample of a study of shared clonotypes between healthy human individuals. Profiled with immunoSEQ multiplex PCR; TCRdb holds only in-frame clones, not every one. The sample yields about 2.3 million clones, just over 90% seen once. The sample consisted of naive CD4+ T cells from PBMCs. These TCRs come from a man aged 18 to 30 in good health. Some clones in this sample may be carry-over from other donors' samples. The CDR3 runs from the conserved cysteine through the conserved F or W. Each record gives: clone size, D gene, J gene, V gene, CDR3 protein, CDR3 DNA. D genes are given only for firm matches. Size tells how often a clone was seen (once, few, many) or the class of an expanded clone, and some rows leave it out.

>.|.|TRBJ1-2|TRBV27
CASSPNGANYGYTF
TGTGCCAGCAGTCCGAACGGGGCGAACTATGGCTACACCTTC
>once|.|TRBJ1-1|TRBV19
CASWGVRNTEAFF
TGTGCCAGTTGGGGGGTAAGGAACACTGAAGCTTTCTTT
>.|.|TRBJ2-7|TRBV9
CASSVSLSPADEQYF
TGTGCCAGCAGCGTATCCCTTTCTCCGGCGGACGAGCAGTACTTC
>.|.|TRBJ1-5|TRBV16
CASSQSLWGRDHGHQPQHF
TGTGCCAGCAGCCAATCGTTGTGGGGTAGGGACCACGGTCATCAGCCCCAGCATTTT
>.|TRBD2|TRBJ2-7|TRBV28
CASRGSSGSSSYEQYF
TGTGCCAGCAGGGGATCTAGCGGGAGCAGCTCCTACGAGCAGTACTTC
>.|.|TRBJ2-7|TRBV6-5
CASSTLEGEYF
TGTGCCAGCAGCACTTTGGAGGGGGAGTACTTC
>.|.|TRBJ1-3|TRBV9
CASSAGVTQGNTIYF
TGTGCCAGCAGCGCGGGCGTCACACAGGGAAACACCATATATTTT
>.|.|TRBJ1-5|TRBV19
CASSVQGHSNQPQHF
TGTGCCAGTAGTGTACAGGGCCATAGCAATCAGCCCCAGCATTTT
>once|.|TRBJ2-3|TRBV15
CATSRAGGGTDTQYF
TGTGCCACCAGCAGAGCCGGGGGAGGCACAGATACGCAGTATTTT
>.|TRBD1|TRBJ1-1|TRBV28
CASSLFSLRGQAEAFF
TGTGCCAGCAGTCTATTCTCTCTCAGGGGGCAAGCTGAAGCTTTCTTT
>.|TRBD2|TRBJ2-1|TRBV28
CASRGLAGTYNEQFF
TGTGCCAGCAGAGGACTAGCGGGAACCTACAATGAGCAGTTCTTC
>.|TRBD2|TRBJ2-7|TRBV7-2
CASRDYPSYEQYF
TGTGCCAGTCGGGACTACCCCTCCTACGAGCAGTACTTC
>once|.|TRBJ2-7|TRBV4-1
CASSQPGKTYEQYF
TGCGCCAGCAGCCAACCAGGGAAAACCTACGAGCAGTACTTC
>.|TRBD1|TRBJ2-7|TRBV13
CASSNRDRLFHEQYF
TGTGCCAGCAGCAACCGGGACAGGCTATTCCACGAGCAGTACTTC
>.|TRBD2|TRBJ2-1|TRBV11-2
CASSPTYSGSSFF
TGTGCCAGCAGCCCCACATATAGCGGGAGTTCGTTCTTC
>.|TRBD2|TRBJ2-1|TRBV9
CASSVGAERGYYNEQFF
TGTGCCAGCAGCGTAGGGGCCGAGCGGGGCTACTACAATGAGCAGTTCTTC
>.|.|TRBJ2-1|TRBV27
CASSLGTSTLNEQFF
TGTGCCAGCAGTTTGGGCACCTCAACCCTCAATGAGCAGTTCTTC
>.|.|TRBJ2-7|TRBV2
CASSGARGSEQYF
TGTGCCAGCAGTGGAGCCAGGGGCTCGGAGCAGTACTTC
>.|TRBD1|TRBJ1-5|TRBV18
CASRTGGGNQPQHF
TGTGCCAGCCGCACAGGGGGAGGAAATCAGCCCCAGCATTTT
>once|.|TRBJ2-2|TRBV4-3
CASSPMGTGELFF
TGCGCCAGCAGCCCCATGGGCACCGGGGAGCTGTTTTTT
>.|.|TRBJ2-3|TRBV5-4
CASSSPRTDTQYF
TGTGCCAGCAGCTCCCCCCGCACAGATACGCAGTATTTT
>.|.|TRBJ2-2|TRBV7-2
CASSSRLGRVTGELFF
TGTGCCAGCAGCTCTCGACTAGGGCGAGTCACCGGGGAGCTGTTTTTT
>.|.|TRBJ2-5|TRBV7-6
CASSLEARQTQYF
TGTGCCAGCAGCTTAGAAGCGCGACAGACCCAGTACTTC
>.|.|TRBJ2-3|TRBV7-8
CASSLDSTDTQYF
TGTGCCAGCAGCTTGGACAGCACAGATACGCAGTATTTT
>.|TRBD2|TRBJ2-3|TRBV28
CASSGPWEGSTDTQYF
TGTGCCAGCAGCGGGCCCTGGGAGGGGTCCACAGATACGCAGTATTTT
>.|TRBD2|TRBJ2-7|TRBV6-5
CASSYLSGSSYEQYF
TGTGCCAGCAGTTACCTTAGCGGGTCATCCTACGAGCAGTACTTC
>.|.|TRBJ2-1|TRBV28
CASSPGGIVAYNEQFF
TGTGCCAGCAGTCCGGGGGGCATCGTAGCCTACAATGAGCAGTTCTTC
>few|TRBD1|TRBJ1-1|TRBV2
CASSEYRGNTEAFF
TGTGCCAGCAGTGAGTACAGGGGGAACACTGAAGCTTTCTTT
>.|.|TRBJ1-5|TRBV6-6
CASSATVSNQPQHF
TGTGCCAGCAGTGCGACAGTTAGCAATCAGCCCCAGCATTTT
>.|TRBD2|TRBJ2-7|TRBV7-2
CASSRLAEQYF
TGTGCCAGCAGTAGACTAGCGGAGCAGTACTTC
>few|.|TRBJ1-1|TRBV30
CAWSLTANTEAFF
TGTGCCTGGAGTTTAACAGCGAACACTGAAGCTTTCTTT
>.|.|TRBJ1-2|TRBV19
CASRGLTKYGYTF
TGTGCCAGTAGGGGACTGACTAAGTACGGCTACACCTTC
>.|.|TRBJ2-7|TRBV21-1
CASSKNPLTSAYEQYF
TGTGCCAGCAGCAAAAACCCCCTGACTAGCGCCTACGAGCAGTACTTC
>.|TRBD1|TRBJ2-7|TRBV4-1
CASSLARQGDAYEQYF
TGCGCCAGCAGCCTCGCTAGACAGGGGGATGCCTACGAGCAGTACTTC
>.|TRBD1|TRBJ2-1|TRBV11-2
CASSLLFTGGDEQFF
TGTGCCAGCAGCTTACTATTTACAGGGGGCGATGAGCAGTTCTTC
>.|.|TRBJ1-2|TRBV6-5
CASRFQGNYGYTF
TGTGCCAGCAGGTTTCAGGGGAACTATGGCTACACCTTC
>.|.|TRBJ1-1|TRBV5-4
CASSLLGRGYTEAFF
TGTGCCAGCAGCTTGTTGGGGCGCGGGTACACTGAAGCTTTCTTT